This T cell receptor (beta chain) was captured in a study of T cells in Graves' hyperthyroidism and ophthalmopathy. Study-level results: Before onset, ophthalmopathy was predicted by the model a median roughly six months earlier.

The CDR3 has 15 residues. V shed 5 bases and J shed 1 base, with 15 bases lying between them. The germline gives CDR1 SGHRS, CDR2 YFSETQ. Of note for this clonotype: The antigen is undetermined.

Researchers amplified the TCR beta CDR3 regions from RNA transcripts. Researchers ran a first-round RT-PCR on the TCR CDR3 using the HTBI primer set. One entry per CDR3 protein results from TCRdb running MiXCR on the multiplex PCR reads. In the table there are 490,000 or so distinct CDR3 sequences, approximately 22% of which are singletons. Orbital computed tomography and thyroid ultrasound, together with serum TRAb and thyroxine and clinical symptoms, were used for diagnoses. This TCR came from a woman in her seventies with Graves' ophthalmopathy. The V call is TRBV5-1, the J call TRBJ1-2; D is unresolved. The sequenced sample was blood. For the CDR3, the DNA is TGCGCCAGCAGACGGACTGACAATTTTAACTATGGCTACACCTTC. Protein: CASRRTDNFNYGYTF.